This T cell receptor (beta chain) was identified in a study of shared clonotypes between healthy human individuals. Study-level findings and limits: Sharing across four donors was highest in naive CD4 (about 5%) and lowest in memory CD8 (0.4%).

This clone was detected only once. As yet, its antigen is unknown. CD45RO-negative CD8 cells positively selected for CCR7 made up the naive population, which excluded terminally differentiated effector memory CD45RA+ cells. The protocol was immunoSEQ multiplex PCR, while the TCRdb copy is restricted to in-frame clones and leaves out a portion. The sample contains 1.5 million to 2.5 million clones, approximately 94% of which appear only once. With V trimmed by 0 bases and J by 7 bases, 16 bases remained unmatched. Germline CDR1 reads LNHNV; CDR2 reads YYDKDF (reference sequence). This CDR3 is 19 amino acids long.

This clonotype was obtained from a man younger than 35 in good health. Sequences were obtained from naive CD8+ T cells sorted from blood. The chain employs TRBV15 and TRBJ2-2; 8 positions agree with TRBD1. The CDR3 bases are TGTGCCACCAGCAGAGATGAGGAAGGACAGGGATTTAACCACGGGGAGCTGTTTTTT. It yields the protein CATSRDEEGQGFNHGELFF.